The rows below give T cell receptor beta chains drawn from one sample of a study of graft-versus-host responses after intestinal transplantation. Antigens of these TCRs are unknown. Here immunoSEQ multiplex PCR was the method, and the copy in TCRdb shows in-frame clones only, minus some. The data contain tens of thousands of clones, about 95% of them singletons. Material: unstimulated CD8+ T cells sorted from spleen or lymph node cells, obtained before transplant. The receptors here all came from a human donor who was the organ donor for an intestinal transplant. The CDR3 runs from the conserved cysteine through the conserved F or W. D genes are given only for firm matches. Expanded clones get a size class; other rows say once, few or many, or leave the size out.

>TRBD1|TRBJ2-3|NA|TRBV2
CASSSSGQGASDTQYF
TGTGCCAGCAGTTCATCTGGACAGGGGGCATCGGATACGCAGTATTTT
>NA|TRBJ1-1|once|TRBV6-5
CASSYRGIAEAFF
TGTGCCAGCAGTTACAGGGGTATCGCTGAAGCTTTCTTT
>TRBD1|TRBJ2-6|few|TRBV14
CASSRQGAGANVLTF
TGTGCCAGCAGCCGACAGGGAGCTGGGGCCAACGTCCTGACTTTC
>NA|TRBJ1-1|NA|TRBV13
CASSPTGNTEAFF
TGTGCCAGCAGCCCCACAGGAAACACTGAAGCTTTCTTT
>NA|TRBJ2-7|few|TRBV10-3
CAISRGTEQYF
TGTGCCATCAGTCGGGGGACCGAGCAGTACTTC
>TRBD1|TRBJ1-2|NA|TRBV4-3
CASSRTTGDYGYTF
TGCGCCAGCAGCAGGACAACAGGGGACTATGGCTACACCTTC
>TRBD1|TRBJ2-2|NA|TRBV9
CASSLGGQINTGELFF
TGTGCCAGCAGCCTAGGGGGACAGATAAACACCGGGGAGCTGTTTTTT
>TRBD1|TRBJ1-2|NA|TRBV6-5
CASSSDRVKGYTF
TGTGCCAGCAGCTCTGACAGGGTGAAGGGCTACACCTTC
>TRBD1|TRBJ2-2|once|TRBV27
CASSLLSGGRGGELFF
TGTGCCAGCAGTTTACTATCAGGGGGCCGCGGCGGGGAGCTGTTTTTT
>NA|TRBJ1-2|NA|TRBV2
CASSEDPVYYGYTF
TGTGCCAGCAGTGAAGACCCGGTCTACTATGGCTACACCTTC
>NA|TRBJ2-1|NA|TRBV7-2
CASSPRGLASEQFF
TGTGCCAGCAGCCCCCGGGGGCTCGCCAGTGAGCAGTTCTTC
>NA|TRBJ1-2|NA|TRBV6-1
CASSEQTVPNYGYTF
TGTGCCAGCAGTGAACAGACAGTTCCTAACTATGGCTACACCTTC
>NA|TRBJ1-1|NA|TRBV27
CASRGGATEAFF
TGTGCCAGCCGAGGGGGGGCCACTGAAGCTTTCTTT
>NA|TRBJ2-7|NA|TRBV27
CASSLSVGHRAYEQYF
TGTGCCAGCAGTTTATCGGTGGGACATCGGGCCTACGAGCAGTACTTC
>TRBD1|TRBJ1-6|NA|TRBV13
CASRTGTGPTPLHF
TGTGCCAGCCGGACCGGGACAGGCCCTACACCCCTCCACTTT
>NA|TRBJ2-3|NA|TRBV7-9
CASSLKGADTQYF
TGTGCCAGCAGCTTAAAAGGGGCGGATACGCAGTATTTT
>TRBD2|TRBJ2-3|NA|TRBV7-9
CASSAWTSGDTDTQYF
TGTGCCAGCAGCGCCTGGACTAGCGGGGACACAGATACGCAGTATTTT
>NA|TRBJ1-6|NA|TRBV27
CASSLVQDSPLHF
TGTGCCAGCAGTTTAGTCCAGGATTCACCCCTCCACTTT
>TRBD1|TRBJ1-4|NA|TRBV7-6
CASRRTGGAGDEKLFF
TGTGCCAGCAGACGCACAGGGGGCGCGGGAGATGAAAAACTGTTTTTT
>TRBD2|TRBJ2-1|once|TRBV5-1
CASRSTTSGGSSYNEQFF
TGCGCCAGCAGAAGTACAACTAGCGGGGGGAGCTCCTACAATGAGCAGTTCTTC
>NA|TRBJ1-1|NA|TRBV21-1
CASSKGENTEAFF
TGTGCCAGCAGCAAGGGGGAGAACACTGAAGCTTTCTTT
>TRBD1|TRBJ2-1|NA|TRBV6-5
CASRIQGSSYNEQFF
TGTGCCAGCAGAATACAGGGGAGCTCCTACAATGAGCAGTTCTTC
>NA|TRBJ2-7|NA|TRBV30
CAWSDGRYEQYF
TGTGCCTGGTCAGACGGACGCTACGAGCAGTACTTC
>TRBD2|TRBJ2-1|NA|TRBV7-3
CASSLSSGDNEQFF
TGTGCCAGCAGCTTATCTAGCGGGGACAATGAGCAGTTCTTC
>NA|TRBJ1-2|NA|TRBV9
CASSFASGTDGGYTF
TGTGCCAGCAGCTTCGCGTCCGGGACCGACGGCGGCTACACCTTC
>NA|TRBJ1-1|once|TRBV28
CASRFRVNTEAFF
TGTGCCAGCAGGTTCCGGGTGAACACTGAAGCTTTCTTT
>NA|TRBJ2-2|NA|TRBV10-1
CASSGGYTGELFF
TGCGCCAGCAGCGGGGGTTACACCGGGGAGCTGTTTTTT
>NA|TRBJ1-3|NA|TRBV11-2
CASSPVWGSGNTIYF
TGTGCCAGCAGCCCCGTTTGGGGGTCTGGAAACACCATATATTTT
>NA|TRBJ2-7|once|TRBV4-3
CASSQDSRNYEQYF
TGCGCCAGCAGCCAAGATTCTAGAAACTACGAGCAGTACTTC
>NA|TRBJ1-6|NA|TRBV5-4
CASSLAAYPRSSPLHF
TGTGCCAGCAGCTTGGCGGCTTACCCCCGGAGTTCACCCCTCCACTTT
>TRBD1|TRBJ1-1|NA|TRBV7-6
CASSLDRGGVTEAFF
TGTGCCAGCAGCCTGGACAGGGGGGGCGTCACTGAAGCTTTCTTT
>NA|TRBJ1-3|NA|TRBV13
CASSDSVGGATGNTIYF
TGTGCCAGCAGCGACTCGGTTGGGGGGGCTACTGGAAACACCATATATTTT
>TRBD1|TRBJ2-2|NA|TRBV19
CASTEDRENGELFF
TGTGCCAGTACTGAAGACAGGGAGAACGGGGAGCTGTTTTTT
>NA|TRBJ2-1|NA|TRBV5-4
CASSQDESPNNEQFF
TGTGCCAGCAGCCAAGACGAGTCGCCTAACAATGAGCAGTTCTTC
>NA|TRBJ2-1|NA|TRBV11-2
CASRHRDSQFF
TGTGCCAGCAGACACCGGGACTCGCAGTTCTTC
>TRBD2|TRBJ2-5|NA|TRBV9
CASSVGLANLRETQYF
TGTGCCAGCAGCGTAGGACTAGCGAATCTCCGAGAGACCCAGTACTTC
>TRBD1|TRBJ1-2|NA|TRBV27
CASSPGTGDGYTF
TGTGCCAGCAGTCCCGGGACAGGGGATGGCTACACCTTC
>NA|TRBJ1-1|NA|TRBV5-4
CASSLGGANTEAFF
TGTGCCAGCAGCTTGGGGGGCGCGAACACTGAAGCTTTCTTT
>NA|TRBJ2-7|NA|TRBV27
CASGIYEQYF
TGTGCCAGCGGTATCTACGAGCAGTACTTC
>NA|TRBJ2-1|NA|TRBV6-1
CASSGRTTLGILNEQFF
TGTGCCAGCAGTGGACGTACGACCTTAGGGATCCTCAATGAGCAGTTCTTC
>TRBD2|TRBJ2-1|NA|TRBV28
CASIGLAGAREQFF
TGTGCCAGCATAGGACTAGCGGGGGCGCGTGAGCAGTTCTTC
>TRBD2|TRBJ2-1|NA|TRBV28
CASSLPGGAYNEQFF
TGTGCCAGCAGTTTACCGGGGGGGGCCTACAATGAGCAGTTCTTC
>TRBD1|TRBJ2-5|NA|TRBV5-1
CASSSGTALQETQYF
TGCGCCAGTAGTTCCGGGACAGCACTCCAAGAGACCCAGTACTTC
>TRBD1|TRBJ1-1|NA|TRBV5-1
CASSASPGQGAVVLAFF
TGCGCCAGCAGCGCGTCTCCGGGACAGGGGGCAGTTGTCTTAGCTTTCTTT
>TRBD1|TRBJ1-2|NA|TRBV28
CASSSRDRVAFYGYTF
TGTGCCAGCAGTTCCCGGGACAGGGTGGCCTTTTACGGCTACACCTTC
>NA|TRBJ2-4|NA|TRBV28
CASLGGNIQYF
TGTGCCAGCCTCGGAGGGAACATTCAGTACTTC
>TRBD1|TRBJ2-7|NA|TRBV19
CASSIQQGRDEQYF
TGTGCCAGTAGTATTCAACAGGGGCGAGACGAGCAGTACTTC
>TRBD1|TRBJ1-5|NA|TRBV6-1
CASRTGRDNQPQHF
TGTGCCAGCAGGACAGGGAGGGACAATCAGCCCCAGCATTTT
>NA|TRBJ2-5|NA|TRBV7-9
CASSDARGRYQETQYF
TGTGCCAGCAGCGATGCCCGGGGCAGGTACCAAGAGACCCAGTACTTC
>NA|TRBJ1-1|NA|TRBV7-9
CASSHARRVTEAFF
TGTGCCAGCAGTCATGCACGGAGGGTCACTGAAGCTTTCTTT
>TRBD2|TRBJ2-5|NA|TRBV7-8
CASSLASFTSGLQETQYF
TGTGCCAGCAGCTTAGCATCGTTCACTAGCGGTCTCCAAGAGACCCAGTACTTC
>NA|TRBJ1-2|NA|TRBV6-1
CASIRAGQGGYTF
TGTGCCAGCATACGAGCAGGGCAGGGTGGCTACACCTTC
>TRBD1|TRBJ2-7|NA|TRBV7-9
CASSFSTGGSYEQYF
TGTGCCAGCAGCTTCAGCACAGGGGGCTCCTACGAGCAGTACTTC
>TRBD1|TRBJ1-1|NA|TRBV30
CAWGQGSEAFF
TGTGCCTGGGGACAGGGCTCTGAAGCTTTCTTT
>NA|TRBJ2-3|NA|TRBV23-1
CASSPPGLDTQYF
TGCGCCAGCAGTCCCCCGGGGTTAGATACGCAGTATTTT
>TRBD1|TRBJ2-3|NA|TRBV5-3
CARSLRTGGFRGTDTQYF
TGTGCCAGAAGCTTGCGCACAGGGGGCTTCAGGGGCACAGATACGCAGTATTTT
>TRBD1|TRBJ1-1|NA|TRBV7-6
CASSPGGPEAFF
TGTGCCAGCAGCCCAGGGGGGCCGGAAGCTTTCTTT
>NA|TRBJ1-5|NA|TRBV28
CASSARTAAGPQHF
TGTGCCAGCAGTGCTCGGACAGCGGCGGGGCCCCAGCATTTT
>TRBD1|TRBJ1-1|NA|TRBV6-5
CASSYTGAGAEAFF
TGTGCCAGCAGTTATACAGGGGCCGGGGCTGAAGCTTTCTTT
>NA|TRBJ2-3|NA|TRBV1
CTSSQDSPNQRGARADTQYF
TGCACCAGCAGCCAAGATTCCCCAAACCAGCGGGGGGCTCGGGCAGATACGCAGTATTTT